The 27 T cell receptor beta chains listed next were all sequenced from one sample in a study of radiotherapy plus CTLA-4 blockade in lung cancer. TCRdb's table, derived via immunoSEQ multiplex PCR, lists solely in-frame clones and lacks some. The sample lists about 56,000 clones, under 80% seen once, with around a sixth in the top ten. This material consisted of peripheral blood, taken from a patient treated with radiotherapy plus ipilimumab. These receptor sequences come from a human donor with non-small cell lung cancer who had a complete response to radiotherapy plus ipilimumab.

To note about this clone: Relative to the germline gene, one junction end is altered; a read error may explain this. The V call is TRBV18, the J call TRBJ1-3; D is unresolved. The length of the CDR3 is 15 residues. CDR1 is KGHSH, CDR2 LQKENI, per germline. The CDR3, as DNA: TGTGCCAGCTCGCCACGAGGGATCTCTGGAAACACCATATATTTT. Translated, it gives CASSPRGISGNTIYF.

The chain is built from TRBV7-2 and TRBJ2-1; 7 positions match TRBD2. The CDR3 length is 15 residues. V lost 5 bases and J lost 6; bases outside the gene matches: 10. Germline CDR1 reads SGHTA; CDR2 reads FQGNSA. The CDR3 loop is CASSLRRGGLNEQFF. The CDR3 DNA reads TGTGCCAGCAGCCTGCGACGCGGGGGACTCAATGAGCAGTTCTTC.

The DNA for the CDR3 is TGTGCCAGCAGCTTAGGCGCTAATGAAAAACTGTTTTTT. Translation: CASSLGANEKLFF. This chain links TRBV7-2 with TRBJ1-4; D remains unclear. This CDR3 is built from 13 residues. The V end was cut by 1 base, the J end by 3 bases, with 3 bases between. Germline values: CDR1 SGHTA, CDR2 FQGNSA.

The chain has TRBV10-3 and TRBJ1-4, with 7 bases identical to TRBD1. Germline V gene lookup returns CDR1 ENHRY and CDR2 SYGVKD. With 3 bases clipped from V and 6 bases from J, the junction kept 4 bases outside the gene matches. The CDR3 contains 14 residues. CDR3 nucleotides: TGTGCCATCAGTGATTTCGACAGGGATGAAAAACTGTTTTTT. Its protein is CAISDFDRDEKLFF.

As DNA, the CDR3 is TGTGCCAGCAGTGAGGGGACAGGGGGTCAGCCCCAGCATTTT. Its translation is CASSEGTGGQPQHF. The V and J genes are TRBV2 and TRBJ1-5, with 11 bases aligning to TRBD1. Germline assignment: CDR1 SNHLY and CDR2 FYNNEI. V shed 3 bases and J 6 bases; nucleotides not matched to a gene: 1. CDR3 length: 14 amino acids.

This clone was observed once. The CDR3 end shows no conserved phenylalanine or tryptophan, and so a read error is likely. CDR3 amino acids: CASRDIRSYEQYS. The CDR3, as DNA: TGCGCCAGCCGGGACATTCGCTCCTACGAGCAGTACTCC. This sequence joins TRBV5-1 and TRBJ2-7; the D gene is possibly TRBD1 (6 bases). The germline gives CDR1 SGHRS, CDR2 YFSETQ. Trimming removed 7 bases from V and 0 bases from J, with 11 bases in between. The CDR3 loop spans 13 amino acids.

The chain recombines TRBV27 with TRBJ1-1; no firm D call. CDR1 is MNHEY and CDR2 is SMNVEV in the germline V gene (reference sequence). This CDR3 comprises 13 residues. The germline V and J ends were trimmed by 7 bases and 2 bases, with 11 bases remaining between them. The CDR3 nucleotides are TGTGCCAGCACTACAGAACGAAACACTGAAGCTTTCTTT. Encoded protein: CASTTERNTEAFF.

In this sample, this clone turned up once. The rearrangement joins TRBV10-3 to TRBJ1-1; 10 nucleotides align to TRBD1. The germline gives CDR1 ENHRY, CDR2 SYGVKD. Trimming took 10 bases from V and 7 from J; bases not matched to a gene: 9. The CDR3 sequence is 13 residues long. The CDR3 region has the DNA TGTGCCACCAGCGGGACAGGGGTTTTTGAAGCTTTCTTT. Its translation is CATSGTGVFEAFF.

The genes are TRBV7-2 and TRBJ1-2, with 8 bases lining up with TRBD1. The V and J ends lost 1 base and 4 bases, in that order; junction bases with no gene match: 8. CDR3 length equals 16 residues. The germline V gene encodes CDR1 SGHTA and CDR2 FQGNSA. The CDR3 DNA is TGTGCCAGCAGCTTAGGGGTCCAGGGGGCAGGCTATGGCTACACCTTC. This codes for CASSLGVQGAGYGYTF.

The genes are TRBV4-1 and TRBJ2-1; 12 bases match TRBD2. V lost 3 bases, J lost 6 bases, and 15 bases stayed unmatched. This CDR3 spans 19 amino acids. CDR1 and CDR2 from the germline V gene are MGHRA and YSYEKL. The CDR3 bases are TGCGCCAGCAGCCAGAGCCAAACAACAAGACTAGCGGGGGTCAATGAGCAGTTCTTC. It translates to CASSQSQTTRLAGVNEQFF.

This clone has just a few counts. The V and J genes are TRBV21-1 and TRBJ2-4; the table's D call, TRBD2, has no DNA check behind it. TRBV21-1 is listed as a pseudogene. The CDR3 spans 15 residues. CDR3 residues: CASSKARSPANIQYF. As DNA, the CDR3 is TGTGCCAGCAGCAAAGCGAGGTCCCCCGCCAACATTCAGTACTTC.

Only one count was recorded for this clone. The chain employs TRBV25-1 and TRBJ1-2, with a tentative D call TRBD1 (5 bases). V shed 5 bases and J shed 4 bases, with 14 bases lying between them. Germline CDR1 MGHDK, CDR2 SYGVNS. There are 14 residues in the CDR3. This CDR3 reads CASSPPTDSYGYTF. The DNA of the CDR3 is TGTGCCAGCAGTCCTCCGACAGACTCCTATGGCTACACCTTC.

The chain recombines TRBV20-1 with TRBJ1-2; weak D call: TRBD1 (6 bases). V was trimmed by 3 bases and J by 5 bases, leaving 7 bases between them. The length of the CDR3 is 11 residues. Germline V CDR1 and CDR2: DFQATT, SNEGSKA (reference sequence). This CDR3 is CSASTGYGYTF. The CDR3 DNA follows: TGCAGTGCTAGTACAGGGTATGGCTACACCTTC.

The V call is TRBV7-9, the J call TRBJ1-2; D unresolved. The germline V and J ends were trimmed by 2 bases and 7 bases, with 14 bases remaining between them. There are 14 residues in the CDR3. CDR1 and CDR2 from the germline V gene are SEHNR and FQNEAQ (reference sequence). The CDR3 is CASSLPRNRVGYTF. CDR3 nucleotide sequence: TGTGCCAGCAGCTTACCCAGGAATAGAGTTGGCTACACCTTC.

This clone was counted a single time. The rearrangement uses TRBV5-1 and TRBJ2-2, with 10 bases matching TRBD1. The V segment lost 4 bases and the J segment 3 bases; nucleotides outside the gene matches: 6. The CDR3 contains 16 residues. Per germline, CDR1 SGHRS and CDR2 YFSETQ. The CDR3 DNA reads TGCGCCAGCAGCGGAGGGACAGGGGTGGACACCGGGGAGCTGTTTTTT. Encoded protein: CASSGGTGVDTGELFF.

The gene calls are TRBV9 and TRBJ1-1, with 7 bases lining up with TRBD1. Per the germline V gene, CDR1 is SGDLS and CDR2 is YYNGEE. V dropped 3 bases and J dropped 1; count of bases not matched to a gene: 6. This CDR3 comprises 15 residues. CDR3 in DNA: TGTGCCAGCAGCGGAAGACAGGGTGCGAACACTGAAGCTTTCTTT. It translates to CASSGRQGANTEAFF.

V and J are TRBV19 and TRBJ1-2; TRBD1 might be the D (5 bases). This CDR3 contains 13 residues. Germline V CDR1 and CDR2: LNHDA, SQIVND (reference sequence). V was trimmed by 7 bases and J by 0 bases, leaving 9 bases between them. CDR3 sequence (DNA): TGTGCCAGTAACCAGGGTTCTAACTATGGCTACACCTTC. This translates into CASNQGSNYGYTF. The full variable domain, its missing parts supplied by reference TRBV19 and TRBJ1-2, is DGGITQSPKYLFRKEGQNVTLSCEQNLNHDAMYWYRQDPGQGLRLIYYSQIVNDFQKGDIAEGYSVSREKKESFPLTVTSAQKNPTAFYLCASNQGSNYGYTFGSGTRLTVV.

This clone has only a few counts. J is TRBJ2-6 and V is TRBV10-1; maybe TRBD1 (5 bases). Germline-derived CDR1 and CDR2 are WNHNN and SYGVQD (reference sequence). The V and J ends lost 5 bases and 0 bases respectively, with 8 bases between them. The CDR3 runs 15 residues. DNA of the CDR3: TGCGCCAGCAGTCAGGACAACTCTGGGGCCAACGTCCTGACTTTC. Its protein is CASSQDNSGANVLTF.

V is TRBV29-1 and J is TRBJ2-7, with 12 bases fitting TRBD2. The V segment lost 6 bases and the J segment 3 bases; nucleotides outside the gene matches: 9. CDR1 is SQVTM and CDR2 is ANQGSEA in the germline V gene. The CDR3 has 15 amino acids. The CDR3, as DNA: TGCAGCGTATCTGAAGGACTAGCGGGGTTCTACGAGCAGTACTTC. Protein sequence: CSVSEGLAGFYEQYF.

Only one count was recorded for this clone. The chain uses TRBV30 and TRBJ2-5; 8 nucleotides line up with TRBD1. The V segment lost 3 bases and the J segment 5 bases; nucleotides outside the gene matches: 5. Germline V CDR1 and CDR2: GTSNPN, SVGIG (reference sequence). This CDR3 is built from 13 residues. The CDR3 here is CAWRETGVETQYF. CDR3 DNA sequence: TGTGCCTGGAGGGAGACAGGGGTGGAGACCCAGTACTTC.

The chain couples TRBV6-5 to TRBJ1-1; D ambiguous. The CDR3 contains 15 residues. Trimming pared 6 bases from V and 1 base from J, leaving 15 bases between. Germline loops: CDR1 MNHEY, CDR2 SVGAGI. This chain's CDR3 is CASSVNSRRNTEAFF. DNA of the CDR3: TGTGCCAGCAGCGTTAACAGCAGAAGGAACACTGAAGCTTTCTTT.

The CDR3 bases are TGTGCCACCAGCAGAACGACGGGGAGGGGGTCCACTGAAGCTTTCTTT. Its translation is CATSRTTGRGSTEAFF. The chain couples TRBV15 to TRBJ1-1; perhaps TRBD1 as D (6 bases). Germline assignment: CDR1 LNHNV and CDR2 YYDKDF (reference sequence). Between the trimmed V and J ends, which lost 2 bases and 4 bases, there was a span of 17 bases. This CDR3 comprises 16 residues.

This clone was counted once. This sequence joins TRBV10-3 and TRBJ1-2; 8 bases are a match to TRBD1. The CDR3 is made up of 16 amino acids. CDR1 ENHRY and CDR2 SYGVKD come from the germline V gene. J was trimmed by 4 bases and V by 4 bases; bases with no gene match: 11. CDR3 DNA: TGTGCCATCAGTGCCACGGGACAGGAATGGAGCTATGGCTACACCTTC. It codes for CAISATGQEWSYGYTF.

The CDR3 loop is CASGLVLTEGYGYTF. CDR3 DNA sequence: TGTGCTAGTGGTTTGGTTCTTACTGAGGGCTATGGCTACACCTTC. The gene calls are TRBV12-5 and TRBJ1-2, with D unresolved. The V gene lost 0 bases and the J gene lost 4 bases, with 12 bases spanning the gap. Germline V gene lookup returns CDR1 LGHNT and CDR2 FRNRAP. The CDR3 is 15 amino acids.

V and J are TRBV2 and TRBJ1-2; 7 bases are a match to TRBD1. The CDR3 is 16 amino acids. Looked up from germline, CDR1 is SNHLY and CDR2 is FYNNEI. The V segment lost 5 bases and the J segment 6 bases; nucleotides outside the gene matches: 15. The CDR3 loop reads CASSLLTMDRKDGYTF. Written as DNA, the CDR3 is TGTGCCAGCAGTTTACTGACTATGGACAGGAAGGATGGCTACACCTTC.

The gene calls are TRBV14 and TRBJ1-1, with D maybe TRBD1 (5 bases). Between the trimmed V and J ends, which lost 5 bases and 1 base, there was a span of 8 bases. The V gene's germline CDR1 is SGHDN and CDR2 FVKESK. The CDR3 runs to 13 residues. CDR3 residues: CASSFQGNTEAFF. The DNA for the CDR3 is TGTGCCAGCAGCTTCCAGGGGAACACTGAAGCTTTCTTT.

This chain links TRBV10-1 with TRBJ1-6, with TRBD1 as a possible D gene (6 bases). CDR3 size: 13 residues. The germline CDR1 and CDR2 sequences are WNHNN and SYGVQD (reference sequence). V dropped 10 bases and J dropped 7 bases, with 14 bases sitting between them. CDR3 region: CATSGQTNSPLHF. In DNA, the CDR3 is TGCGCCACCTCCGGACAGACAAATTCACCCCTCCACTTT.